The sequence of this T cell receptor (beta chain) was determined in a study of blood T cell repertoires in COVID-19. Repertoires were generated with immunoSEQ multiplex PCR, while TCRdb's copy carries only in-frame clones and drops some. The sample lists 140,000 or so clones, more than 75% seen once, with less than 5% in the top ten. The V end lost 5 bases, the J end lost 1 base, and 8 bases lay between the germline ends. The length of the CDR3 is 13 residues. Germline V CDR1 and CDR2: SNHLY, FYNNEI. Seattle patient enrollment occurred during active infection, with longitudinal follow-up thereafter. Source material: peripheral blood. The receptor was derived from a woman between 70 and 85 years old with COVID-19, enrolled during active disease. V and J are TRBV2 and TRBJ1-2; D is possibly TRBD1 (6 bases). The DNA of the CDR3 is TGTGCCAGCAGTCCGGACAGTAACTATGGCTACACCTTC. Amino acids: CASSPDSNYGYTF. Using reference TRBV2 and TRBJ1-2 for the parts outside the CDR3, the full variable domain is EPEVTQTPSHQVTQMGQEVILRCVPISNHLYFYWYRQILGQKVEFLVSFYNNEISEKSEIFDDQFSVERPDGSNFTLKIRSTKLEDSAMYFCASSPDSNYGYTFGSGTRLTVV.